This T cell receptor beta chain came from a study of blood T cell repertoires in COVID-19 (dated by TCRdb to 2019 to 2021). Turning to the overall study: The collaborator samples originated in the United States, Italy and Spain and spanned the acute and convalescent phases of COVID-19. Deeply sampled blood TCRbeta repertoires from subjects exposed to, actively infected with, or recovered from COVID-19 were included in the dataset. The samples were drawn from the first 160 participants of the ongoing ImmuneRACE study and from over a thousand subjects provided by 6 global collaborators. Nearly every sample came with metadata listing a de-identified subject ID, COVID-19 status, age in years and sex. The repertoires were made available in a free public database intended to serve as a resource for research on the immune response to SARS-CoV-2. The material from the prospective study consisted of cDNA or gDNA derived from T cells, B-cell-depleted T cells, or PBMCs. Where available, HLA class I and class II types were taken from metadata supplied by the sample provider and were not determined by assay-based typing.

Trimming costs V 2 bases and J 2 bases, and their ends lie 7 bases apart. The CDR3 holds 13 amino acids from the cysteine to the phenylalanine. This entry keeps only the CDR3 DNA: 39 bases, framed from base 1. CDR1 and CDR2, per the germline V gene, are SGHRS and YFSETQ. Concerning this clone: The specificity of this receptor is unknown. Base qualities were left out, and no much larger clone turns up one base away. Different DNA sequences within this sample yield the same CDR3.

The immunoSEQ Assay, a bias-controlled multiplex PCR, was used to amplify TCRbeta CDR3 regions from genomic DNA. The study's processing was this. The number of nucleated cells in each sample was estimated by amplification of reference gene primers within the assay. To quantify the absolute abundance of each unique TCRbeta CDR3 rearrangement, sequence reads were collapsed and filtered. For each sample, productive Simpson clonality was calculated as the square root of Simpson's diversity index across productive rearrangements. TCRdb carries this immuneACCESS record with in-frame sequences only. Its versions omit some clonotypes, under half of them owing to an unresolved V gene in the studies checked, with the rest unexplained. V, J and clone size are those of that table, while D and trimming were read from the DNA. The sample table contains roughly 50,000 clones; only one count was recorded for about 90% of them. The leading ten clones occupy 10% to 15% of the sample.

Results and caveats for the whole study, not just this receptor: The quantity of clinical and demographic metadata differed by source and by participant and was supplied without curation.

The collaborating institutions used their own protocols to collect whole blood in K2EDTA tubes. For TCRbeta analysis, collaborators shipped samples as frozen whole blood, isolated PBMCs, or DNA extracted from either of those sample types. The receptor's source is an elderly man with acute or convalescent COVID-19. This chain is built from TRBV5-1 and TRBJ1-2; there is no confident call for the D gene. Material for sequencing was peripheral blood. CDR3 sequence: CASSLATNYGYTF. The nucleotide sequence reads TGCGCCAGCAGCTTAGCGACCAACTATGGCTACACCTTC.